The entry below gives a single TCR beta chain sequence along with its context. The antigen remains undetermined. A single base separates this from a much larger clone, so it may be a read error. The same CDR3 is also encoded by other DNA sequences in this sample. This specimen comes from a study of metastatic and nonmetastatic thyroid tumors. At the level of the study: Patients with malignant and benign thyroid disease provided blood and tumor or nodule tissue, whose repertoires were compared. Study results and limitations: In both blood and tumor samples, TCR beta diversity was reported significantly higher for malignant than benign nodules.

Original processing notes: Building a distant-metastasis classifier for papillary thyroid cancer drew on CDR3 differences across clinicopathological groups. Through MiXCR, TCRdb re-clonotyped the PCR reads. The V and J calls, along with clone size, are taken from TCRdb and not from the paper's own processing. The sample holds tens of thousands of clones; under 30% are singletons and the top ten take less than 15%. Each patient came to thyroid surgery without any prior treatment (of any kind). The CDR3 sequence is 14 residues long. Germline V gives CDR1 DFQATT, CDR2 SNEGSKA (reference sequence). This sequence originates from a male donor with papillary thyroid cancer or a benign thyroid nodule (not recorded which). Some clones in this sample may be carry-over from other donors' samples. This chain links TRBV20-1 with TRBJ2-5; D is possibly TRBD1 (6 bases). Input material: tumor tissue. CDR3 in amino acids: CRGAGGASAVSQYF. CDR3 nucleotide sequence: TGCAGGGGCGCTGGGGGCGCTTCGGCGGTGTCCCAGTACTTC.